These 9 T cell receptor beta chains originate from one sample sequenced in a study of immune heterogeneity within non-small cell lung tumors. Bulk tumor gDNA, 500 to 700 ng per sample, served as the TCR template. Several biopsies were spaced far apart within each primary tumor and obtained as surgery took place. Patients underwent curative surgery for non-small cell lung cancer (untreated and newly diagnosed). It was with 32 V and 13 J primers that multiplex PCR amplified TCR beta CDR3. TCRdb passed the multiplex PCR reads through MiXCR, listing each CDR3 protein once. The data show about 15,000 distinct CDR3 sequences, about 30% seen once. Sequenced input: lung tumor tissue. All receptors come from a man aged 35-49 years with non-small cell lung cancer.

The gene calls are TRBV15 and TRBJ2-6, with 14 bases lining up with TRBD2. Looked up from germline, CDR1 is LNHNV and CDR2 is YYDKDF (reference sequence). V shed 0 bases, J shed 4 bases, and the junction held 5 bases outside the gene matches. CDR3 length: 19 residues. The CDR3 bases are TGTGCCACCAGCAGAGATTCGGGACTAGCGGGAGCCGGGGCCAACGTCCTGACTTTC. This sequence encodes CATSRDSGLAGAGANVLTF.

This clonotype was seen at least ten times. V is TRBV3-1 and J is TRBJ1-4; D might be TRBD1 (6 bases). V shed 3 bases and J shed 2 bases, with 13 bases lying between them. Germline CDR1 reads LGHDT; CDR2 reads YNNKEL (reference sequence). The CDR3 sequence is 16 residues long. The chain's CDR3 is CASSQTGGGTNEKLFF. In DNA, the CDR3 is TGTGCCAGCAGCCAGACGGGGGGGGGCACTAATGAAAAACTGTTTTTT.

In regard to this clonotype: Given a much more abundant clone one base away, this may be a read error. V is TRBV20-1 and J is TRBJ1-2, with 10 nucleotides matching TRBD1. This CDR3 spans 15 amino acids. CDR1 and CDR2 from the germline V gene are DFQATT and SNEGSKA (reference sequence). Unmatched junction bases numbered 11, after V lost 6 bases and J lost 4 bases. As DNA, the CDR3 is TGCAGTGCCAGGGAAGGGACAGGGGTGGCCTATGGCTACACCTTC. Residues: CSAREGTGVAYGYTF.

Concerning this clonotype itself: This may be a read error: a much more frequent sequence differs by one nucleotide. The chain uses TRBV6-2 or TRBV6-3 and TRBJ2-7, with 11 positions matching TRBD1. With 6 bases clipped from V and 0 bases from J, the junction kept 1 base outside the gene matches. The germline CDR1 and CDR2 sequences are MNHEY and SVGEGT. This CDR3 has 14 amino acids. The CDR3 bases are TGTGCCAGCAGGGGGACAGGGGGCTCCTACGAGCAGTACTTC. This sequence encodes CASRGTGGSYEQYF.

The chain links TRBV5-4 to TRBJ1-2, with 7 positions matching TRBD1. Germline lookup yields CDR1 SGHNT and CDR2 YYREEE (reference sequence). Trimming took 5 bases from V and 6 from J; bases not matched to a gene: 10. CDR3 length equals 14 residues. The CDR3 spells CASRSPRGGDGYTF. CDR3 nucleotides: TGTGCCAGCAGATCCCCCAGGGGGGGCGATGGCTACACCTTC.

This clonotype appeared many times. The chain links TRBV5-1 to TRBJ1-2; perhaps TRBD1 as D (6 bases). The CDR3 contains 15 residues. From germline, CDR1 is SGHRS and CDR2 YFSETQ. Trimming left V 2 bases short and J 0 bases short, with 11 bases between. The CDR3: CASSLGGAPNYGYTF. DNA for the CDR3: TGCGCCAGCAGCTTAGGGGGGGCTCCTAACTATGGCTACACCTTC.

By share of the sample, this clonotype is medium-sized. The CDR3 loop reads CATSDLLGNTIYF. The CDR3 nucleotides are TGTGCCACCAGTGATTTGCTGGGAAACACCATATATTTT. The J gene is TRBJ1-3, the V gene TRBV24-1; D gene unclear. Trimming pared 0 bases from V and 4 bases from J, leaving 3 bases between. This CDR3 has 13 amino acids. From germline, CDR1 is KGHDR and CDR2 SFDVKD.

This clonotype was counted between two and nine times. The rearrangement uses TRBV5-1 and TRBJ1-1; weak D call: TRBD1 (5 bases). Germline CDR1 and CDR2: SGHRS and YFSETQ. With 4 bases removed from V and 0 bases from J, the gap between germline ends came to 19 bases. The CDR3 runs to 17 residues. The CDR3, as DNA: TGCGCCAGCAGCGGACGGGCGGGGGTCGGAGTGAACACTGAAGCTTTCTTT. Translated, it gives CASSGRAGVGVNTEAFF. The whole variable domain, remainder taken from reference TRBV5-1 and TRBJ1-1, is KAGVTQTPRYLIKTRGQQVTLSCSPISGHRSVSWYQQTPGQGLQFLFEYFSETQRNKGNFPGRFSGRQFSNSRSEMNVSTLELGDSALYLCASSGRAGVGVNTEAFFGQGTRLTVV.

This clonotype showed up many times. The chain's CDR3 is CATIDPYNEQFF. CDR3 nucleotides: TGTGCCACCATTGACCCCTACAATGAGCAGTTCTTC. The rearrangement uses TRBV28 and TRBJ2-1, with D hard to call. Deletions cut 10 bases from V and 2 bases from J, with 9 bases between. The CDR3 loop spans 12 amino acids. Looked up from germline, CDR1 is MDHEN and CDR2 is SYDVKM.